This record concerns one T cell receptor (beta chain) sequence. Arm-PCR with iRepertoire HTBI primers amplified the CDR3 regions for these TCR beta libraries. TCRdb redid the calling of the multiplex PCR reads with MiXCR, one entry per CDR3 protein. In the table there are hundreds of thousands of distinct CDR3 sequences, around 11% of which are singletons. Time point in this sample: newly diagnosed GD, antithyroid drugs for less than 3 months. Extracted RNA from PBMCs served as the source of the TCR library. This record belongs to a study of regulatory T cells in long-lasting Graves disease. Study background: Antithyroid drugs had been taken under 3 months by newly diagnosed Graves' patients.

The CDR3 spans 13 residues. Per the germline V gene, CDR1 is SQVTM and CDR2 is ANQGSEA. Deletions cut 3 bases from V and 5 bases from J, with 14 bases between. These data also formed part of another study, on T cells in Graves' hyperthyroidism and ophthalmopathy. Per that study: These patients, aged 18 to 65, had recently diagnosed hyperthyroidism lasting under 2 months. In the blood, most expanded thyroid clonotypes above 0.001 appeared as well. Stable hyperthyroidism was told apart from ophthalmopathy by a model built on 13 V-J features.

The receptor's source is a woman aged 25 to 39 with Graves disease. V usage is TRBV29-1 and J usage is TRBJ2-7, with TRBD1 as a possible D gene (7 bases). Sequencing used peripheral blood mononuclear cells (PBMCs), obtained at new diagnosis, from a patient treated with antithyroid drugs. The CDR3 DNA reads as TGCAGCGTTGATTCGGGCAGGGGGGACGAGCAGTACTTC. Its translation is CSVDSGRGDEQYF.